The sequence of this TCR beta chain was determined in a study of tissue T cells after allogeneic stem cell transplantation. The study's findings and limits: Few T cell clones were shared across patients, but motif clusters showed tissue-specific shared signatures.

The CDR3 is made up of 17 amino acids. CDR1 and CDR2 from the germline V gene are LGHDT and YNNKEL (reference sequence). Trimming removed 1 base at V and 0 bases at J, with 15 bases between. This clone is a singleton in its sample. Its antigen remains unknown. Profiled with immunoSEQ multiplex PCR; TCRdb holds only in-frame clones, not every one. Of 20,000 to 30,000 clones listed, around four fifths are singletons. The clonotype comes from a female donor of 60 years or more with lung cancer. The chain uses TRBV3-1 (or the pseudogene TRBV3-2) and TRBJ1-1, with a possible D match to TRBD1 (5 bases). This specimen was tissue from the ileum, taken at autopsy. In DNA form, the CDR3 reads TGTGCCAGCAGCCAAGCGTTCGGGGGGTTGGTGAACACTGAAGCTTTCTTT. Translating it yields CASSQAFGGLVNTEAFF.